This T cell receptor beta chain came from a study of T cell changes during pregnancy in multiple sclerosis. The method was immunoSEQ multiplex PCR; TCRdb's version includes in-frame clones alone and lacks a portion of them. The repertoire holds some 74,000 clones, 80% to 95% seen once, with around 3.5% in the top ten. The CDR3 has 16 residues. The germline V gene encodes CDR1 MNHNS and CDR2 SASEGT. The ends lost 6 bases at V and 0 bases at J; junction bases unmatched: 8. The TCR originated in a female donor in good health, enrolled as a control in a pregnancy study. This chain links TRBV6-1 with TRBJ1-3; TRBD1 aligns across 7 bases. Source: peripheral blood, taken after pregnancy. CDR3 coding DNA: TGTGCCAGCAGCGAATCCACAGGGGCCTCTGGAAACACCATATATTTT. It specifies CASSESTGASGNTIYF.